This TCR beta chain was identified in a study of blood T cells in healthy people across ages. This clonotype was picked up many times. J lost 5 bases, V lost 2 bases, and 7 bases had no gene match. The V gene's germline CDR1 is MNHEY and CDR2 SVGEGT. This CDR3 has 15 residues. It was with a sample-barcoded 5' primer and a J-beta primer mix that a second PCR of roughly 7 to 12 cycles was run. Each cDNA molecule was tagged by a template-switch adaptor with 12 random nucleotides. TCRdb independently ran MiXCR on the 5' RACE reads; one entry per CDR3 protein. The sample carries hundreds of thousands of distinct CDR3 sequences, about a third recorded once.

The sample comprised blood. The sequence derives from a woman at least 80 years old in good health. The chain joins TRBV6-2 or TRBV6-3 to TRBJ2-5; 8 bases are shared with TRBD1. The chain's CDR3 is CASSYGTGGAETQYF. The CDR3, as DNA: TGTGCCAGCAGTTACGGGACAGGTGGGGCGGAGACCCAGTACTTC.